These 18 T cell receptor beta chains were sequenced from one sample in a study of CD8+CD57+ T cells in acquired aplastic anemia. Sequenced patients had shown CD8+CD57+ cell expansion by flow cytometry. CDR3 and TCR beta VDJ profiling relied on genomic DNA as the template. Each CDR3 protein is one row after TCRdb ran MiXCR on the reads. Among about 150,000 distinct CDR3 sequences listed, approximately 44% were seen once. Input material: sorted CD4+, CD8+, or CD8+CD57+ T cells (not recorded which) from PBMCs. These receptors were obtained from a human donor with aplastic anemia.

In DNA, the CDR3 is TGTGCCAGCAGACCTACCCGGGGCAGCACAGATACGCAGTATTTT. Amino acids: CASRPTRGSTDTQYF. V usage is TRBV12-3 or TRBV12-4 and J usage is TRBJ2-3, with D possibly called TRBD1 or TRBD2 (5 bases each). This CDR3 has 15 amino acids. V was shortened by 6 bases and J by 0 bases, with 13 bases between the two germline ends.

Of note for this clonotype: This sequence may be a read error, since a much larger clone differs from it by one base. DNA for the CDR3: TGTGCCAGCAGCACCCGGACTGATAGCTCCTACAATGAGCAGTTCTTC. Its translation: CASSTRTDSSYNEQFF. The rearrangement links TRBV11-2 to TRBJ2-1; D may be TRBD2 (5 bases). V dropped 5 bases and J dropped 0 bases, with 14 bases sitting between them. The CDR3 is 16 residues long. Germline V gives CDR1 SGHAT, CDR2 FQNNGV.

This chain connects TRBV19 to TRBJ1-3; D is undetermined. The CDR3 has 13 amino acids. The germline V and J ends were trimmed by 5 bases and 9 bases, with 14 bases remaining between them. Germline V gene data show CDR1 as LNHDA and CDR2 as SQIVND (reference sequence). This CDR3 reads CASSPRPFGTIYF. In DNA form, the CDR3 reads TGTGCCAGTAGTCCCAGGCCCTTCGGCACCATATATTTT.

V usage is TRBV18 and J usage is TRBJ1-5; D uncertain. V lost 2 bases and J lost 6, with 11 bases in between. There are 14 residues in the CDR3. CDR1 KGHSH and CDR2 LQKENI come from the germline V gene. CDR3 nucleotide sequence: TGTGCCAGCTCACCAAAAGGGAACAGTCAGCCCCAGCATTTT. Its translation is CASSPKGNSQPQHF.

This clonotype was seen a few times. The gene calls are TRBV13 and TRBJ2-1, with TRBD2 identical over 10 bases. This CDR3 is 15 amino acids long. J lost 3 bases, V lost 2 bases, and 1 base had no gene match. CDR1 is PRHDT and CDR2 is FYEKMQ in the germline V gene (reference sequence). CDR3 DNA sequence: TGTGCCAGCAGCTTAACTAGCGGGGACTACAATGAGCAGTTCTTC. Its translation: CASSLTSGDYNEQFF.

This clonotype has more than one count but fewer than ten. The chain employs TRBV29-1 and TRBJ1-2; D call uncertain. The CDR3 loop spans 13 amino acids. V was pared by 3 bases and J by 3 bases, with 11 bases between. The germline gives CDR1 SQVTM, CDR2 ANQGSEA. The CDR3 sequence: CSVEGSGDYGYTF. CDR3 nucleotides: TGCAGCGTTGAGGGTTCCGGTGACTATGGCTACACCTTC.

This clonotype was recorded a few times. The V and J genes are TRBV6-5 and TRBJ2-3; 7 bases match TRBD2. The CDR3 extends over 14 amino acids. Trimming at V came to 2 bases and at J to 4 bases, leaving 3 bases not matched to a gene. Looked up from germline, CDR1 is MNHEY and CDR2 is SVGAGI. The CDR3 DNA sequence: TGTGCCAGCAGTTACGGCGGGAGCTCAGATACGCAGTATTTT. It specifies CASSYGGSSDTQYF.

This clonotype has only a few counts. Here the CDR3 reads CASSLGGNYGYTF. The CDR3 bases are TGTGCCAGCAGCTTGGGGGGAAACTATGGCTACACCTTC. The chain recombines TRBV7-9 with TRBJ1-2, with TRBD1 as a possible D gene (5 bases). Germline-derived CDR1 and CDR2 are SEHNR and FQNEAQ (reference sequence). This CDR3 has 13 amino acids. V was cut by 3 bases and J by 2 bases, with 7 bases left in between.

This clonotype was seen ten or more times. The chain recombines TRBV10-3 with TRBJ2-2, with a weak D call TRBD2 (6 bases). This CDR3 spans 15 amino acids. V was clipped by 7 bases and J by 1 base, with 13 bases between them. Germline V gives CDR1 ENHRY, CDR2 SYGVKD. In nucleotides, the CDR3 is TGTGCCATCACGATGGGGGGTCAGAACACCGGGGAGCTGTTTTTT. It specifies CAITMGGQNTGELFF.

The chain joins TRBV18 to TRBJ2-2; 11 bases align to TRBD2. V lost 3 bases to trimming and J lost 2 bases; unmatched junction nucleotides: 2. This CDR3 spans 16 amino acids. CDR1 is KGHSH and CDR2 is LQKENI in the germline V gene. Here the CDR3 DNA reads TGTGCCAGCTCACCGGGACTAGCGGTTAACACCGGGGAGCTGTTTTTT. As protein: CASSPGLAVNTGELFF.

There are a few counts of this clonotype. V and J are TRBV19 and TRBJ1-2; possibly TRBD1 for D (5 bases). V was pared by 7 bases and J by 4 bases, with 16 bases between. CDR1 is LNHDA and CDR2 is SQIVND in the germline V gene (reference sequence). CDR3 length: 14 amino acids. CDR3 in amino acids: CASNRQPGGYGYTF. CDR3 sequence (DNA): TGTGCCAGTAACAGACAGCCTGGGGGCTATGGCTACACCTTC.

In this sample, this clonotype turned up a few times. The junction differs from germline at one of its ends, possibly a read error. The V and J genes are TRBV7-7 and TRBJ2-7; 9 bases line up with TRBD1. There are 13 residues in the CDR3. Germline CDR1 SSHAT, CDR2 FNYEAQ (reference sequence). CDR3 in amino acids: CASSLDRGGEQYF. The DNA for the CDR3 is TGTGCTAGCAGCCTGGACAGGGGAGGCGAGCAGTACTTC.

The count of this clonotype is one. One junction end does not reproduce the germline sequence, and a read error may be involved. This chain uses TRBV20-1 with TRBJ2-1, with a tentative D call TRBD2 (6 bases). The V gene's germline CDR1 is DFQATT and CDR2 SNEGSKA (reference sequence). The CDR3 totals 15 residues. For the CDR3, the DNA is TGCGGTGCTAGCCCATTGGCGGGATCCTACAATGAGCAGTTCTTC. As protein: CGASPLAGSYNEQFF.

This clonotype was counted ten times or more. The CDR3 loop is CASSIGHLNTEAFF. CDR3 DNA sequence: TGTGCCAGTAGTATAGGGCATCTGAACACTGAAGCTTTCTTT. The V gene is TRBV19, the J gene TRBJ1-1; D is unresolved. Germline CDR1 reads LNHDA; CDR2 reads SQIVND (reference sequence). This CDR3 has 14 residues. The ends were cut back, 1 base at V and 0 bases at J, with 6 bases in the middle.

This clonotype came up many times. The chain couples TRBV7-9 to TRBJ1-4; D remains ambiguous. CDR1 is SEHNR, CDR2 FQNEAQ, per germline (reference sequence). This CDR3 has 15 amino acids. Trimming removed 4 bases at V and 3 bases at J, with 12 bases between. CDR3 in amino acids: CASSSAPAPNEKLFF. The CDR3 region has the DNA TGTGCCAGCAGCTCCGCCCCGGCCCCTAATGAAAAACTGTTTTTT.

At least ten counts were recorded for this clonotype. The rearrangement joins TRBV7-2 to TRBJ1-3; TRBD1 is a possible D gene (5 bases). The V gene's germline CDR1 is SGHTA and CDR2 FQGNSA. With 5 bases removed from V and 1 base from J, the gap between germline ends came to 12 bases. The CDR3 is 15 residues long. CDR3 coding DNA: TGTGCCAGCAGCCGAGGGCAGGGTTCTGGAAACACCATATATTTT. Residues: CASSRGQGSGNTIYF.

A note on this clonotype: As the CDR3 is not closed by the conserved phenylalanine or tryptophan, this likely results from a read error. The limits of the CDR3 on the DNA are not certain, so only TCRdb's listed CDR3 is given. The V gene is TRBV28, the J gene TRBJ1-5. The CDR3 sequence runs 13 residues, both termini included. The germline CDR1 and CDR2 sequences are MDHEN and SYDVKM. The chain's CDR3 is CASSLSDSNQPQH.

The chain joins TRBV29-1 to TRBJ2-7; 9 bases match TRBD1. With V trimmed by 6 bases and J by 5 bases, 14 bases remained unmatched. The CDR3 totals 15 residues. CDR1 is SQVTM and CDR2 is ANQGSEA in the germline V gene. The CDR3 is CSVLVGDRGFHEQYF. CDR3 nucleotides: TGCAGCGTCCTTGTCGGAGACAGGGGGTTCCACGAGCAGTACTTC.